A single sample is the source of the 22 T cell receptor beta chains below, sequenced in a study of identical twins. Each CDR3 protein is one row after TCRdb ran MiXCR on the 5' RACE reads. Of approximately 500,000 distinct CDR3 sequences in the sample, 15% were seen once. The same specimen was also included in a second study, on yellow fever vaccine responses in identical twins.

Sequencing was carried out using CD4+ T cells sorted from blood. The receptors come from a woman aged 18-29 years in good health.

This clonotype appeared a single time. The chain uses TRBV2 and TRBJ2-7; TRBD1 aligns across 7 bases. Germline CDR1 SNHLY, CDR2 FYNNEI. V lost 1 base to trimming and J lost 5 bases; unmatched junction nucleotides: 11. The CDR3 is 16 residues long. For the CDR3, the DNA is TGTGCCAGCAGTGAAGATTGGCAGGGGGTCAGCGACGAGCAGTACTTC. Translated: CASSEDWQGVSDEQYF.

This clonotype was detected many times. The V gene is TRBV5-1, the J gene TRBJ1-1; 9 positions match TRBD1. Germline V gene lookup returns CDR1 SGHRS and CDR2 YFSETQ. V shed 4 bases, J shed 0 bases, and the junction held 7 bases outside the gene matches. This CDR3 contains 16 residues. CDR3 sequence (DNA): TGCGCCAGCAGCGAGGGACAGGGTTACCTGAACACTGAAGCTTTCTTT. It yields the protein CASSEGQGYLNTEAFF.

V usage is TRBV27 and J usage is TRBJ2-1; TRBD1 agrees at 10 bases. Trimming took 5 bases from V and 4 from J; bases not matched to a gene: 8. Germline V gene lookup returns CDR1 MNHEY and CDR2 SMNVEV (reference sequence). The CDR3 has 16 amino acids. CDR3 sequence (DNA): TGTGCCAGCAGTCTCCGGACAGGGGGAGGGTACAATGAGCAGTTCTTC. It yields the protein CASSLRTGGGYNEQFF.

This clonotype turned up a few times. J is TRBJ2-2 and V is TRBV20-1; D may be TRBD2 (6 bases). Between the trimmed V and J ends, which lost 3 bases and 7 bases, there was a span of 15 bases. CDR1 is DFQATT, CDR2 SNEGSKA, per germline (reference sequence). The CDR3 is 14 residues long. The CDR3 here is CSASSRGEGGELFF. The CDR3 DNA sequence: TGCAGTGCTAGCTCGCGGGGAGAGGGCGGGGAGCTGTTTTTT.

This clonotype was observed a handful of times. The chain uses TRBV2 and TRBJ2-1; 11 bases align to TRBD2. Trimming took 4 bases from V and 2 from J; bases not matched to a gene: 4. Germline CDR1 SNHLY, CDR2 FYNNEI. This CDR3 region has 16 residues. CDR3 in DNA: TGTGCCAGCAGTGTTCTAGCGGGGGGCCCCTACAATGAGCAGTTCTTC. Translated, it gives CASSVLAGGPYNEQFF. Full variable domain (rest looked up from reference TRBV2 and TRBJ2-1): EPEVTQTPSHQVTQMGQEVILRCVPISNHLYFYWYRQILGQKVEFLVSFYNNEISEKSEIFDDQFSVERPDGSNFTLKIRSTKLEDSAMYFCASSVLAGGPYNEQFFGPGTRLTVL.

This clonotype has a handful of counts. The chain combines TRBV12-3 or TRBV12-4 with TRBJ2-2, with D possibly TRBD1 on 5 matching bases. The CDR3 is made up of 16 amino acids. V was cut by 0 bases and J by 4 bases, with 12 bases left in between. CDR3 sequence reads: CASSLASTGRTGELFF. For the CDR3, the DNA is TGTGCCAGCAGTTTAGCTAGCACAGGACGCACCGGGGAGCTGTTTTTT.

The sample holds a few counts of this clonotype. Here the CDR3 reads CSVVLAGAYTDTQYF. CDR3 DNA: TGCAGCGTTGTCCTAGCGGGAGCTTACACAGATACGCAGTATTTT. The chain uses TRBV29-1 and TRBJ2-3, with 10 bases identical to TRBD2. Trimming at V came to 4 bases and at J to 2 bases, leaving 6 bases not matched to a gene. CDR3 length: 15 residues. Germline CDR1 reads SQVTM; CDR2 reads ANQGSEA.

This clonotype was seen a handful of times. The chain uses TRBV2 and TRBJ2-7; TRBD2 agrees at 8 bases. Trimming removed 0 bases from V and 0 bases from J; junction bases left unmatched: 22. The CDR3 is 22 amino acids. CDR1 SNHLY and CDR2 FYNNEI come from the germline V gene. CDR3 protein: CASSEAGTAGWFERESSYEQYF. The CDR3 nucleotides are TGTGCCAGCAGTGAAGCAGGAACGGCTGGGTGGTTCGAGCGGGAGAGCTCCTACGAGCAGTACTTC.

The chain links TRBV11-1 to TRBJ2-5; D possibly corresponds to TRBD1 (5 bases). V was shortened by 3 bases and J by 0 bases, with 23 bases between the two germline ends. Germline V lookup: CDR1 SGHAT, CDR2 FQDESV (reference sequence). The CDR3 runs 19 residues. The CDR3 loop is CASSFGAVIRSPYQETQYF. DNA of the CDR3: TGTGCCAGCAGCTTTGGGGCAGTGATTCGCTCCCCGTACCAAGAGACCCAGTACTTC. The entire variable domain, with the rest obtained from reference TRBV11-1 and TRBJ2-5, is as follows: EAEVAQSPRYKITEKSQAVAFWCDPISGHATLYWYRQILGQGPELLVQFQDESVVDDSQLPKDRFSAERLKGVDSTLKIQPAELGDSAMYLCASSFGAVIRSPYQETQYFGPGTRLLVL.

The chain employs TRBV7-6 and TRBJ2-3; 13 nucleotides match TRBD2. The germline V gene has CDR1 SGHVS and CDR2 FNYEAQ. The V segment lost 3 bases and the J segment 2 bases; nucleotides outside the gene matches: 2. The CDR3 covers 16 residues. The CDR3 loop reads CASSFGLAGATDTQYF. The CDR3 region has the DNA TGTGCCAGCAGCTTCGGACTAGCGGGGGCCACAGATACGCAGTATTTT.

This clonotype was observed a few times. The chain has TRBV12-3 or TRBV12-4 and TRBJ1-5; no definite D call. Trimming stripped 3 bases from V and 6 bases from J, with 12 bases between. The length of the CDR3 is 14 residues. CDR3 amino acids: CASSLNQDGQPQHF. The CDR3 bases are TGTGCCAGCAGTTTGAATCAGGATGGTCAGCCCCAGCATTTT.

This clonotype was recorded only once. This rearrangement joins TRBV10-1 to TRBJ2-7; 7 nucleotides align to TRBD1. Germline assignment: CDR1 WNHNN and CDR2 SYGVQD (reference sequence). V lost 9 bases to trimming and J lost 3 bases; unmatched junction nucleotides: 11. This CDR3 spans 14 amino acids. CDR3 amino acids: CASTPGQRNYEQYV. CDR3 bases: TGCGCCAGTACCCCGGGACAGAGAAACTACGAGCAGTACGTC.

This clonotype has a handful of counts. This chain uses TRBV5-1 with TRBJ2-7; 16 nucleotides align to TRBD2. The CDR3 sequence is 19 residues long. The J segment lost 0 bases and the V segment lost 3 bases, leaving 9 bases of the junction unmatched. The germline V gene has CDR1 SGHRS and CDR2 YFSETQ. The CDR3 reads CASSSGLAGGPRSSYEQYF. In DNA form, the CDR3 reads TGCGCCAGCAGCTCGGGACTAGCGGGAGGGCCCCGGAGCTCCTACGAGCAGTACTTC.

This clonotype was detected only a few times. This sequence joins TRBV9 and TRBJ2-2; no clear D gene. There are 13 residues in the CDR3. V was cut by 2 bases and J by 8 bases, with 10 bases left in between. Germline V gene sequence: CDR1 SGDLS, CDR2 YYNGEE. In DNA, the CDR3 is TGTGCCAGCAGCGTTATACTGGGTGGGGAGCTGTTTTTT. Encoded protein: CASSVILGGELFF.

A few counts support this clonotype. The genes are TRBV20-1 and TRBJ2-3; D unresolved. V lost 1 base and J lost 6, with 8 bases in between. Germline values: CDR1 DFQATT, CDR2 SNEGSKA (reference sequence). The CDR3 consists of 12 residues. The CDR3 protein is CSARAFPDTQYF. CDR3 DNA: TGCAGTGCTAGAGCCTTCCCCGATACGCAGTATTTT.

The chain links TRBV5-1 to TRBJ2-5; TRBD1 matches at 10 bases. J lost 5 bases, V lost 6 bases, and 7 bases had no gene match. In germline, CDR1 is SGHRS, CDR2 YFSETQ. CDR3 size: 14 residues. The CDR3 bases are TGCGCCAGCACTCCGGGACAGGGGATCGAGACCCAGTACTTC. Translation gives CASTPGQGIETQYF.

This clonotype has only a few counts. The gene calls are TRBV24-1 and TRBJ1-1; D unclear. Per germline, CDR1 KGHDR and CDR2 SFDVKD. The CDR3 is 12 residues long. Trimming stripped 0 bases from V and 7 bases from J, with 5 bases between. Written as DNA, the CDR3 is TGTGCCACCAGTGATTTGACCGGTGAAGCTTTCTTT. As protein: CATSDLTGEAFF.

The sample holds a few counts of this clonotype. This rearrangement joins TRBV10-3 to TRBJ2-7; D not certain. Per germline, CDR1 ENHRY and CDR2 SYGVKD. The CDR3 is 12 amino acids. V was trimmed by 0 bases and J by 3 bases, leaving 3 bases between them. In DNA, the CDR3 is TGTGCCATCAGTGAGTCTAGCTACGAGCAGTACGTC. Amino acid sequence: CAISESSYEQYV.

The sample holds a few counts of this clonotype. The chain carries TRBV28 and TRBJ2-7; 9 bases are shared with TRBD1. This CDR3 spans 15 amino acids. Germline lookup yields CDR1 MDHEN and CDR2 SYDVKM. V was pared by 8 bases and J by 4 bases, with 12 bases of the junction left unmatched. In DNA form, the CDR3 reads TGTGCCAGCGGCCCGGGGGGACAGGGTTGGTACGAGCAGTACGTC. Residues: CASGPGGQGWYEQYV.

This clonotype has only one observation. This chain connects TRBV11-2 to TRBJ2-1; D is uncertain. The CDR3 is made up of 13 amino acids. The V end was cut by 5 bases, the J end by 8 bases, with 13 bases between. Germline lookup yields CDR1 SGHAT and CDR2 FQNNGV. The CDR3 loop is CASSKIGFYEQFF. CDR3 DNA sequence: TGTGCCAGCAGCAAGATCGGTTTTTATGAGCAGTTCTTC.

This clonotype was recorded a few times. The chain is built from TRBV5-1 and TRBJ2-7; a weak D match, TRBD2 (5 bases). The V gene lost 4 bases and the J gene lost 7 bases, with 15 bases spanning the gap. The CDR3 is 13 residues long. Germline assignment: CDR1 SGHRS and CDR2 YFSETQ. DNA of the CDR3: TGCGCCAGCAGCACGACTACCGTTAGGGAGCAGTACTTC. Amino acid sequence: CASSTTTVREQYF.

This chain joins TRBV5-1 and TRBJ2-1, with 8 bases aligning to TRBD1. Trimming at V came to 0 bases and at J to 9 bases, leaving 8 bases not matched to a gene. Germline CDR1 SGHRS, CDR2 YFSETQ. This CDR3 spans 15 amino acids. The CDR3 nucleotides are TGCGCCAGCAGCTTGGTTGGACAGGGTGTTAGTGAGCAGTTCTTC. It translates to CASSLVGQGVSEQFF.